This paragraph reports one T cell receptor (beta chain). Repertoires were generated with immunoSEQ multiplex PCR, while TCRdb's copy carries only in-frame clones and drops some. The table includes some 40,000 clones, approximately 90% detected once. Germline values: CDR1 MNHEY, CDR2 SVGAGI. The CDR3 has 15 residues. The V and J ends lost 7 bases and 2 bases respectively, with 17 bases between them. This specimen belongs to a study of blood T cell repertoires in COVID-19. On the study more broadly: Acute and convalescent COVID-19 samples came from the United States, Italy and Spain. Sources were T cells, B-cell-depleted T cells, or PBMCs; the material itself was cDNA or gDNA.

The rearrangement uses TRBV6-5 and TRBJ2-5; possibly TRBD2 for D (5 bases). This clonotype was sampled from a man over 45 with active COVID-19. The sample comprised peripheral blood. The CDR3 sequence: CASTPGLPEQETQYF. In DNA, the CDR3 is TGTGCCAGCACCCCGGGATTACCCGAACAAGAGACCCAGTACTTC.